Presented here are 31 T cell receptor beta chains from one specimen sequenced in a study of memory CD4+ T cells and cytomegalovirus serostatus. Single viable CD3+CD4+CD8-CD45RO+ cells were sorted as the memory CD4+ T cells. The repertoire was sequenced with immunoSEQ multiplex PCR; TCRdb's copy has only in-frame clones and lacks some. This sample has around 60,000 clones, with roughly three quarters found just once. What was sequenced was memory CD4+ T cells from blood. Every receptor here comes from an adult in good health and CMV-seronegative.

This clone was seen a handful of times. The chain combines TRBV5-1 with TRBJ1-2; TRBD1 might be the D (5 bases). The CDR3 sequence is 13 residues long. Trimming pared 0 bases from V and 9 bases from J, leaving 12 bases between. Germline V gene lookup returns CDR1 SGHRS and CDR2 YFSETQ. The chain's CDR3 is CASSLDGQDSYTF. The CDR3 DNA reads TGCGCCAGCAGCTTGGATGGACAAGATAGCTACACCTTC.

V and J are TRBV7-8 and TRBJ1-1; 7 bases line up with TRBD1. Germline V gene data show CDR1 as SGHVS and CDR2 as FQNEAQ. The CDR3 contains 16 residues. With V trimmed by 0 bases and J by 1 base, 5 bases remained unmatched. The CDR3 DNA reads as TGTGCCAGCAGCTTAGCGGCGACAGGGACGAACACTGAAGCTTTCTTT. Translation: CASSLAATGTNTEAFF.

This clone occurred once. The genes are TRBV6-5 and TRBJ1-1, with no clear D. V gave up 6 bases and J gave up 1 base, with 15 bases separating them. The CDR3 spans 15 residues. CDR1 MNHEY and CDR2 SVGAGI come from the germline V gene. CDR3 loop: CASREVQRGNTEAFF. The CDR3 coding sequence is TGTGCCAGCAGAGAGGTCCAGCGGGGGAACACTGAAGCTTTCTTT.

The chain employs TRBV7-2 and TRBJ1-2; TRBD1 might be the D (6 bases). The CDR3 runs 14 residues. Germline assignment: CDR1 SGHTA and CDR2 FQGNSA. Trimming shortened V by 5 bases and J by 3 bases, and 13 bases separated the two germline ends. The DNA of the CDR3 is TGTGCCAGCAGCGCAAACAGGGTCCACTATGGCTACACCTTC. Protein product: CASSANRVHYGYTF.

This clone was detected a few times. The CDR3 sequence: CASSFSAAGGELFF. The CDR3 region has the DNA TGCGCCAGCAGCTTCTCGGCGGCGGGCGGGGAGCTGTTTTTT. The chain recombines TRBV5-1 with TRBJ2-2, with D possibly being TRBD2 (5 bases). V was trimmed by 2 bases and J by 7 bases, leaving 12 bases between them. The CDR3 covers 14 residues. Germline-derived CDR1 and CDR2 are SGHRS and YFSETQ.

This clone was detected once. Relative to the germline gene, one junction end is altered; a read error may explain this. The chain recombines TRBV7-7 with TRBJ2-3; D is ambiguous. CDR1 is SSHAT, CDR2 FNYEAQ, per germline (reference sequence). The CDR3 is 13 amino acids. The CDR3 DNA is TGTGCTAGCAGCTTAGTGGGCACAGATACGCAGTATTTT. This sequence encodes CASSLVGTDTQYF.

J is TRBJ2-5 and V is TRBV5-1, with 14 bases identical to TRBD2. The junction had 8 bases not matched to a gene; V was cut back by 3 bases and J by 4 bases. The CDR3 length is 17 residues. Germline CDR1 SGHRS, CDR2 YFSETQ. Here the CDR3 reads CASSSGLAGGGRETQYF. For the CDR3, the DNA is TGCGCCAGCAGCTCAGGACTAGCGGGAGGAGGGCGAGAGACCCAGTACTTC.

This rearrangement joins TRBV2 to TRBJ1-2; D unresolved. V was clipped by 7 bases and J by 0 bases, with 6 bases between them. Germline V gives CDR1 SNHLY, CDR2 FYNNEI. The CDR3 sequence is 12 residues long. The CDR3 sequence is CASKMANYGYTF. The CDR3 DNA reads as TGTGCCAGCAAAATGGCTAACTATGGCTACACCTTC.

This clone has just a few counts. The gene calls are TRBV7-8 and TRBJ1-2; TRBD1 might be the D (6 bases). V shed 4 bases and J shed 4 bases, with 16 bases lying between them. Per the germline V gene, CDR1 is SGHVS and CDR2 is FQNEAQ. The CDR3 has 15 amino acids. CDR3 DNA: TGTGCCAGCAGCTCCGCAGGGGACCAGGCCTATGGCTACACCTTC. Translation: CASSSAGDQAYGYTF. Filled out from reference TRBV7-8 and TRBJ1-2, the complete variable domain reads GAGVSQSPRYKVAKRGQDVALRCDPISGHVSLFWYQQALGQGPEFLTYFQNEAQLDKSGLPSDRFFAERPEGSVSTLKIQRTQQEDSAVYLCASSSAGDQAYGYTFGSGTRLTVV.

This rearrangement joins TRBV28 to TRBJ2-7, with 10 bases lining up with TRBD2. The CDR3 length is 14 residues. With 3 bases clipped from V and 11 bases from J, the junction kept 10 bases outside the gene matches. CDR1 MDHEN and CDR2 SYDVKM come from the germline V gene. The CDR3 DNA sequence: TGTGCCAGCAGTTTCCTAACTAGCGGGGTTCATAAGTACTTC. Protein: CASSFLTSGVHKYF.

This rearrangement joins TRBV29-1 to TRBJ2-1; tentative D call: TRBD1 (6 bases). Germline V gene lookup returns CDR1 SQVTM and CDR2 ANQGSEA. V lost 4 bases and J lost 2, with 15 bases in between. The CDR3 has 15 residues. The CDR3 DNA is TGCAGCGTTGGGGCAGGGGTAGGGACCTACAATGAGCAGTTCTTC. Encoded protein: CSVGAGVGTYNEQFF.

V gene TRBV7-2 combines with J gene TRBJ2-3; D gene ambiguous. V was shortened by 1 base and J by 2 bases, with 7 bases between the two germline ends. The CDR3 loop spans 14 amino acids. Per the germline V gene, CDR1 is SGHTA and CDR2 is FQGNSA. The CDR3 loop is CASSLDGTTDTQYF. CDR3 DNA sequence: TGTGCCAGCAGCTTAGACGGAACCACAGATACGCAGTATTTT.

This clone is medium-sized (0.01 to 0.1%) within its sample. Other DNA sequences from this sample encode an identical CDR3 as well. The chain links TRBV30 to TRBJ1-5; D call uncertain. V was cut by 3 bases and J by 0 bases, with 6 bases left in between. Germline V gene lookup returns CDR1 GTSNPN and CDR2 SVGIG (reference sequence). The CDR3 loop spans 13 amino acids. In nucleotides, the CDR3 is TGTGCCTGGAGCGGGGATAGCAATCAGCCCCAGCATTTT. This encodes CAWSGDSNQPQHF.

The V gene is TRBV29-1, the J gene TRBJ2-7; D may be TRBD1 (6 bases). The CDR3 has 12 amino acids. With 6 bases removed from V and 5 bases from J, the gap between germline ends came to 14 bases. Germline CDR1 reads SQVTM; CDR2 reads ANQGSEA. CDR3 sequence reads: CSVDTGSDEQYF. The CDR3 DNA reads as TGCAGCGTCGATACAGGGAGTGACGAGCAGTACTTC.

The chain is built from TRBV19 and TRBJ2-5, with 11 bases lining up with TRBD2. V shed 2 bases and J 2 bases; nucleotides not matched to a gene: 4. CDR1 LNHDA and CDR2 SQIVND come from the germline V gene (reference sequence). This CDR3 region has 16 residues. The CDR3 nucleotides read TGTGCCAGTAGTATATTAGCGGGAGGGAAACAAGAGACCCAGTACTTC. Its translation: CASSILAGGKQETQYF.

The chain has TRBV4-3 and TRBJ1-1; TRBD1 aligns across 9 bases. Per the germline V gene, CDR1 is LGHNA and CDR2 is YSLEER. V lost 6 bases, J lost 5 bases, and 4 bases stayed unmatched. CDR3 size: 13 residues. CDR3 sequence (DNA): TGCGCCAGCAGAAAGACAGGGGGGACTGAAGCTTTCTTT. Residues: CASRKTGGTEAFF.

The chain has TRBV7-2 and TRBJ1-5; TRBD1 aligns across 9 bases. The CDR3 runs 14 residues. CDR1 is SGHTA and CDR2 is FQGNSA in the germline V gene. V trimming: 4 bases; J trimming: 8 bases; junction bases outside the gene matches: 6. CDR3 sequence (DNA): TGTGCCAGCAGCTGGGGACAGGGCGGGGAGCCCCAGCATTTT. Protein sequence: CASSWGQGGEPQHF.

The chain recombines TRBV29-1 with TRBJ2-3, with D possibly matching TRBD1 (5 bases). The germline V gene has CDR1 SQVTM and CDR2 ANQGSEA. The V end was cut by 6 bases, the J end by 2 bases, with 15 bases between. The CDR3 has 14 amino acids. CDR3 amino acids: CSVDSPMATDTQYF. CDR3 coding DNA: TGCAGCGTAGACAGCCCGATGGCCACAGATACGCAGTATTTT.

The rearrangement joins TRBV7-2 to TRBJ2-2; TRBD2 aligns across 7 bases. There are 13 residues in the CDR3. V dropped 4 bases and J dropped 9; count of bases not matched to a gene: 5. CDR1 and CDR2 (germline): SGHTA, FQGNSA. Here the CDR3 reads CASSSRGSRELFF. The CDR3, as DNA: TGTGCCAGCAGCTCCCGCGGGAGCCGGGAGCTGTTTTTT.

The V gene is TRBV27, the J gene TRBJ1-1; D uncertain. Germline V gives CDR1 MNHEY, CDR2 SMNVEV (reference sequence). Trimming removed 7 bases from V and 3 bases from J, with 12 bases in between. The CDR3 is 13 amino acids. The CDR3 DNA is TGTGCCAGCACCCCGCCGGGTTACACTGAAGCTTTCTTT. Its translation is CASTPPGYTEAFF.

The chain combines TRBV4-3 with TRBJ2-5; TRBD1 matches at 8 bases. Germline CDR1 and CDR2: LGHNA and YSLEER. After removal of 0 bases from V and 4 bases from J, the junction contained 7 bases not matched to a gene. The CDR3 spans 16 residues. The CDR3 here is CASSQDLAGGRETQYF. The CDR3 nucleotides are TGCGCCAGCAGCCAAGATTTGGCAGGGGGCCGAGAGACCCAGTACTTC.

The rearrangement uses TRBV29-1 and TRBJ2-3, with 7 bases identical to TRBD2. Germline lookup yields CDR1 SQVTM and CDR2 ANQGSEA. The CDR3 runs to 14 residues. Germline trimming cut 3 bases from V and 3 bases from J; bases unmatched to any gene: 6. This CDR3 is CSVDLAAVTDTQYF. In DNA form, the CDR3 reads TGCAGCGTTGACCTAGCGGCAGTGACAGATACGCAGTATTTT.

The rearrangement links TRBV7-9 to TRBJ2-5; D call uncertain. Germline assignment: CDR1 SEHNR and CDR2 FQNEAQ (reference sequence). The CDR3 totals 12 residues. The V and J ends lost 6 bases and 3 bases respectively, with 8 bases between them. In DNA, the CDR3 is TGTGCCAGCAGGGGGTGGGAAGAGACCCAGTACTTC. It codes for CASRGWEETQYF. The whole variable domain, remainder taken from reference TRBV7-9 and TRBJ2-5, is DTGVSQNPRHKITKRGQNVTFRCDPISEHNRLYWYRQTLGQGPEFLTYFQNEAQLEKSRLLSDRFSAERPKGSFSTLEIQRTEQGDSAMYLCASRGWEETQYFGPGTRLLVL.

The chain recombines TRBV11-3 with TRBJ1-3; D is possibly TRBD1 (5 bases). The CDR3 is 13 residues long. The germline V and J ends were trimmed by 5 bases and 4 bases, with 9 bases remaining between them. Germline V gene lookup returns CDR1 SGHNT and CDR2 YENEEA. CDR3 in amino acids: CASSAGRGNTIYF. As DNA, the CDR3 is TGTGCCAGCAGCGCAGGGAGAGGAAACACCATATATTTT.

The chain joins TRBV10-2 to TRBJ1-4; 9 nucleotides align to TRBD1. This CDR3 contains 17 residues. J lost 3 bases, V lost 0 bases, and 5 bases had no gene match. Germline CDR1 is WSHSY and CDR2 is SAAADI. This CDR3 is CASSESTGGASNEKLFF. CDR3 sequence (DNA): TGCGCCAGCAGTGAGTCTACAGGGGGCGCGTCTAATGAAAAACTGTTTTTT.

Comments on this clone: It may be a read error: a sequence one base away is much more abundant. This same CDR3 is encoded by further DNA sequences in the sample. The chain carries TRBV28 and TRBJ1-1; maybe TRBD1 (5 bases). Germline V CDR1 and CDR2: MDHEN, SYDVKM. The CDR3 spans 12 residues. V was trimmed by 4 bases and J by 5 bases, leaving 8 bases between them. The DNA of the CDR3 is TGTGCCAGCAGTTCAGGGTCAACTGAAGCTTTCTTT. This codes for CASSSGSTEAFF.

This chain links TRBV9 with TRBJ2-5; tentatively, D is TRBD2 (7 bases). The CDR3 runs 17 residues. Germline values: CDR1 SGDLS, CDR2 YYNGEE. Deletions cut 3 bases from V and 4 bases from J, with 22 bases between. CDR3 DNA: TGTGCCAGCAGCGCACTCGGGGGGCAAGCGGGGACAGAGACCCAGTACTTC. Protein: CASSALGGQAGTETQYF.

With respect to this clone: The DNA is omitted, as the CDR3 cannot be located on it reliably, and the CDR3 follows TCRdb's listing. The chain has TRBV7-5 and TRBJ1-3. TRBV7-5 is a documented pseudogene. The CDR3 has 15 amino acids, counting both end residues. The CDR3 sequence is CARSLAVGSGNTIYF.

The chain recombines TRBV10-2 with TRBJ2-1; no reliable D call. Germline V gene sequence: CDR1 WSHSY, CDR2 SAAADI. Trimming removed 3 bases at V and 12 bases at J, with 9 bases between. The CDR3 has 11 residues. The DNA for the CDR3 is TGCGCCAGCAGTGATTCGTGGGGGCAGTTCTTC. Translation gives CASSDSWGQFF.

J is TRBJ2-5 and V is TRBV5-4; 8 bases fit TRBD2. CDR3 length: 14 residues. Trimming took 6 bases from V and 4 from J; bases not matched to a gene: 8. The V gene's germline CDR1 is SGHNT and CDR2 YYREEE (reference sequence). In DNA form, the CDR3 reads TGTGCCAGCACCCGGGGGGGGTCGAGAGAGACCCAGTACTTC. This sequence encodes CASTRGGSRETQYF.

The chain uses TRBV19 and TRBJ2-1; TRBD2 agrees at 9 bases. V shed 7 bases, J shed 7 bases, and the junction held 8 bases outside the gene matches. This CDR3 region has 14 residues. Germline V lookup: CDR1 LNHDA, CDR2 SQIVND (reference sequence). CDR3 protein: CASTVAGVGNEQFF. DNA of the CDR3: TGTGCCAGTACCGTAGCGGGAGTAGGGAATGAGCAGTTCTTC.